The 23 T cell receptor beta chains given below trace back to one sample, sequenced in a study of blood T cell repertoires in COVID-19. The data were produced by immunoSEQ multiplex PCR, yet TCRdb's version contains in-frame clones alone and is incomplete. The sample yields fewer than 350,000 clones, 85% seen once. Sequenced material: PBMCs or T cells enriched from blood (not recorded which). These receptors were taken from a woman aged 45-59 years who had recovered from COVID-19.

J is TRBJ1-1 and V is TRBV6-6; D gene ambiguous. The CDR3 totals 14 residues. Germline CDR1 MNHNY, CDR2 SVGAGI (reference sequence). The germline V and J ends were trimmed by 2 bases and 3 bases, with 10 bases remaining between them. In nucleotides, the CDR3 is TGTGCCAGCAGTTACGGTGGCAGTTACACTGAAGCTTTCTTT. Translated: CASSYGGSYTEAFF.

This chain links TRBV3-1 (or the pseudogene TRBV3-2) with TRBJ2-1; TRBD2 matches 7 bases. Germline CDR1 LGHDT, CDR2 YNNKEL (reference sequence). Trimming cost V 0 bases and J 4 bases; bases outside gene matches: 6. The CDR3 runs 16 residues. CDR3: CASSQDRGEGYNEQFF. DNA for the CDR3: TGTGCCAGCAGCCAAGATCGGGGGGAGGGATACAATGAGCAGTTCTTC.

The J gene is TRBJ2-1, the V gene TRBV30, with TRBD2 matching 14 bases. The CDR3 is 18 residues long. Germline V gene lookup returns CDR1 GTSNPN and CDR2 SVGIG (reference sequence). V trimming: 3 bases; J trimming: 7 bases; junction bases outside the gene matches: 14. CDR3: CAWRTWALGLAGANEQFF. CDR3 sequence (DNA): TGTGCCTGGAGAACCTGGGCACTGGGACTAGCGGGAGCGAATGAGCAGTTCTTC.

CDR3 nucleotide sequence: TGCAGCGTTTTACAGGGTAGTTATCATGAAGCTTTCTTT. Translating gives CSVLQGSYHEAFF. The chain combines TRBV29-1 with TRBJ1-1; tentatively, D is TRBD1 (6 bases). CDR1 SQVTM and CDR2 ANQGSEA come from the germline V gene. V shed 5 bases and J shed 7 bases, with 17 bases lying between them. The CDR3 totals 13 residues.

This chain connects TRBV2 to TRBJ1-5; D gene ambiguous. The CDR3 is made up of 14 amino acids. V gave up 6 bases and J gave up 7 bases, with 16 bases separating them. The germline V gene encodes CDR1 SNHLY and CDR2 FYNNEI. The CDR3 is CASRLDPDGQPQHF. The CDR3 nucleotides read TGTGCCAGCAGGTTAGACCCCGACGGGCAGCCCCAGCATTTT. The entire variable domain, with the rest obtained from reference TRBV2 and TRBJ1-5, is as follows: EPEVTQTPSHQVTQMGQEVILRCVPISNHLYFYWYRQILGQKVEFLVSFYNNEISEKSEIFDDQFSVERPDGSNFTLKIRSTKLEDSAMYFCASRLDPDGQPQHFGDGTRLSIL.

This clone was observed a few times. This chain uses TRBV5-1 with TRBJ2-3; TRBD1 agrees at 9 bases. The J segment lost 2 bases and the V segment lost 4 bases, leaving 2 bases of the junction unmatched. Germline CDR1 is SGHRS and CDR2 is YFSETQ. CDR3 length: 14 amino acids. The CDR3: CASSGTGSTDTQYF. As DNA, the CDR3 is TGCGCCAGCAGCGGGACAGGGTCCACAGATACGCAGTATTTT.

This clone was seen a single time. This CDR3 is CASTDPGATNEKLFF. For the CDR3, the DNA is TGCGCCAGCACTGACCCGGGGGCAACTAATGAAAAACTGTTTTTT. The J gene is TRBJ1-4, the V gene TRBV5-1; perhaps TRBD1 as D (5 bases). The V gene's germline CDR1 is SGHRS and CDR2 YFSETQ. This CDR3 has 15 residues. Trimming removed 6 bases at V and 0 bases at J, with 12 bases between.

This CDR3 reads CASSSLVSGREQYF. CDR3 coding DNA: TGTGCCAGCAGCTCATTGGTTAGCGGGAGAGAGCAGTACTTC. The V gene is TRBV11-2, the J gene TRBJ2-7; 9 bases are shared with TRBD2. The CDR3 covers 14 residues. Per germline, CDR1 SGHAT and CDR2 FQNNGV. V shed 4 bases, J shed 7 bases, and the junction held 8 bases outside the gene matches. Full variable domain (rest looked up from reference TRBV11-2 and TRBJ2-7): EAGVAQSPRYKIIEKRQSVAFWCNPISGHATLYWYQQILGQGPKLLIQFQNNGVVDDSQLPKDRFSAERLKGVDSTLKIQPAKLEDSAVYLCASSSLVSGREQYFGPGTRLTVT.

This clone appeared a few times. Other DNA sequences in this specimen translate into the identical CDR3. This chain connects TRBV29-1 to TRBJ2-7; 13 bases are shared with TRBD2. The trim removed 3 bases at V and 5 bases at J, leaving 4 bases unmatched. The germline gives CDR1 SQVTM, CDR2 ANQGSEA. The CDR3 covers 14 residues. The CDR3 loop is CSVDGLAGVDEQYF. For the CDR3, the DNA is TGCAGCGTTGACGGACTAGCGGGAGTGGACGAGCAGTACTTC.

The V gene is TRBV6-2 or TRBV6-3, the J gene TRBJ2-7, with D possibly being TRBD1 (6 bases). Per the germline V gene, CDR1 is MNHEY and CDR2 is SVGEGT. The length of the CDR3 is 13 residues. Trimming stripped 2 bases from V and 3 bases from J, with 8 bases between. Here the CDR3 reads CASSYTGNYEQYF. The CDR3 bases are TGTGCCAGCAGTTACACAGGGAACTACGAGCAGTACTTC.

This sequence joins TRBV28 and TRBJ1-5; no definite D call. Germline V gene sequence: CDR1 MDHEN, CDR2 SYDVKM. This CDR3 comprises 14 residues. Trimming left V 4 bases short and J 3 bases short, with 10 bases between. CDR3 sequence reads: CASSYSGFNQPQHF. For the CDR3, the DNA is TGTGCCAGCAGTTATAGCGGATTCAATCAGCCCCAGCATTTT.

The chain has TRBV14 and TRBJ2-5; weak D call: TRBD1 (5 bases). The V gene lost 5 bases and the J gene lost 4 bases, with 17 bases spanning the gap. The CDR3 runs to 15 residues. Germline values: CDR1 SGHDN, CDR2 FVKESK. In DNA form, the CDR3 reads TGTGCCAGCAGCAGACAGCTAATGCCCACAGAGACCCAGTACTTC. Translation: CASSRQLMPTETQYF.

The rearrangement uses TRBV19 and TRBJ1-1, with D possibly being TRBD1 (5 bases). This CDR3 contains 15 residues. V shed 4 bases and J shed 4 bases, with 16 bases lying between them. From germline, CDR1 is LNHDA and CDR2 SQIVND (reference sequence). CDR3 in amino acids: CASSTSRAVSTEAFF. The CDR3 region has the DNA TGTGCCAGTAGTACTTCCAGGGCCGTGAGCACTGAAGCTTTCTTT.

The chain links TRBV5-1 to TRBJ1-4; D gene unclear. The V gene lost 4 bases and the J gene lost 1 base, with 8 bases spanning the gap. This CDR3 comprises 14 residues. The V gene's germline CDR1 is SGHRS and CDR2 YFSETQ. The DNA for the CDR3 is TGCGCCAGCAGCATAACCGGAACTAATGAAAAACTGTTTTTT. As protein: CASSITGTNEKLFF.

The chain uses TRBV7-2 and TRBJ1-3; 10 bases map to TRBD1. Germline CDR1 SGHTA, CDR2 FQGNSA. CDR3 length equals 19 residues. The V and J ends lost 2 bases and 3 bases, in that order; junction bases with no gene match: 13. CDR3: CASSLTPPGTGEIGNTIYF. The CDR3 DNA follows: TGTGCCAGCAGCTTAACGCCCCCCGGGACAGGGGAAATTGGAAACACCATATATTTT.

The gene calls are TRBV6-5 and TRBJ2-2; no reliable D call. The CDR3 runs to 13 residues. V was shortened by 2 bases and J by 4 bases, with 5 bases between the two germline ends. Germline CDR1 MNHEY, CDR2 SVGAGI. The CDR3: CASSYGPTGELFF. CDR3 sequence (DNA): TGTGCCAGCAGTTACGGGCCCACCGGGGAGCTGTTTTTT.

This clone was seen just once. The chain recombines TRBV3-1 (or the pseudogene TRBV3-2) with TRBJ2-1, with 7 bases identical to TRBD1. CDR1 and CDR2 from the germline V gene are LGHDT and YNNKEL (reference sequence). The CDR3 contains 15 residues. Unmatched junction bases numbered 6, after V lost 4 bases and J lost 3 bases. The CDR3: CASSRDRDSYNEQFF. Here the CDR3 DNA reads TGTGCCAGCAGCCGAGATCGGGACAGCTACAATGAGCAGTTCTTC.

The V and J genes are TRBV19 and TRBJ2-7; D possibly corresponds to TRBD1 (6 bases). Germline CDR1 and CDR2: LNHDA and SQIVND (reference sequence). CDR3 length: 14 residues. Trimming removed 5 bases from V and 5 bases from J, with 16 bases in between. The CDR3 here is CASSPVKQGDEQYF. DNA of the CDR3: TGTGCCAGTAGTCCAGTCAAACAGGGTGACGAGCAGTACTTC.

The J gene is TRBJ2-1, the V gene TRBV27; TRBD1 matches at 9 bases. Germline CDR1 reads MNHEY; CDR2 reads SMNVEV (reference sequence). The CDR3 covers 15 residues. Trimming cost V 4 bases and J 9 bases; bases outside gene matches: 10. This CDR3 is CASSSGTGTLTEQFF. The CDR3 DNA reads TGTGCCAGCAGTTCCGGGACAGGGACCCTTACTGAGCAGTTCTTC.

The J gene is TRBJ1-6, the V gene TRBV2; D uncertain. Trimming removed 7 bases from V and 13 bases from J, with 14 bases in between. Germline CDR1 SNHLY, CDR2 FYNNEI. There are 12 residues in the CDR3. The CDR3 sequence is CASTFAAAPLHF. As DNA, the CDR3 is TGTGCCAGCACCTTCGCGGCCGCCCCCCTCCACTTT.

The gene calls are TRBV9 and TRBJ1-1; TRBD1 matches at 7 bases. Per germline, CDR1 SGDLS and CDR2 YYNGEE. The CDR3 contains 16 residues. The junction had 7 bases not matched to a gene; V was cut back by 2 bases and J by 0 bases. CDR3 DNA sequence: TGTGCCAGCAGCGTCAGAGCCGGGACAGTGAACACTGAAGCTTTCTTT. Translation gives CASSVRAGTVNTEAFF. The whole variable domain, remainder taken from reference TRBV9 and TRBJ1-1, is DSGVTQTPKHLITATGQRVTLRCSPRSGDLSVYWYQQSLDQGLQFLIQYYNGEERAKGNILERFSAQQFPDLHSELNLSSLELGDSALYFCASSVRAGTVNTEAFFGQGTRLTVV.

The chain employs TRBV11-2 and TRBJ2-7; no clear D. The CDR3 covers 14 residues. Germline V gene sequence: CDR1 SGHAT, CDR2 FQNNGV. V was cut by 0 bases and J by 0 bases, with 6 bases left in between. For the CDR3, the DNA is TGTGCCAGCAGCTTAGACGTTAGCTCCTACGAGCAGTACTTC. Its translation: CASSLDVSSYEQYF.

The chain is built from TRBV24-1 and TRBJ2-3; 7 nucleotides line up with TRBD1. Trimming cost V 4 bases and J 1 base; bases outside gene matches: 7. Per germline, CDR1 KGHDR and CDR2 SFDVKD. The CDR3 sequence is 16 residues long. The CDR3 bases are TGTGCCACCAGTGAAAACAGGGGTATGGGCACAGATACGCAGTATTTT. As protein: CATSENRGMGTDTQYF.